One sample yielded the 19 T cell receptor beta chains listed below, sequenced in a study of blood T cell repertoires in COVID-19. Generated by immunoSEQ multiplex PCR, the TCRdb table keeps only in-frame clones and is missing some. The sample lists 270,000 or so clones; roughly 89% were seen once. The sample comprised peripheral blood. These receptors originate from a woman in her thirties with COVID-19, enrolled during active disease.

J is TRBJ1-3 and V is TRBV6-6; D gene uncertain. Trimming shortened V by 10 bases and J by 0 bases, and 10 bases separated the two germline ends. Germline V gives CDR1 MNHNY, CDR2 SVGAGI (reference sequence). The CDR3 is 13 residues long. CDR3 residues: CATSRVSGNTIYF. Here the CDR3 DNA reads TGTGCCACCAGCCGGGTCTCTGGAAACACCATATATTTT.

A single count supports this clone. V usage is TRBV5-1 and J usage is TRBJ2-1; TRBD1 might be the D (6 bases). CDR1 SGHRS and CDR2 YFSETQ come from the germline V gene. The CDR3 runs 13 residues. V was pared by 3 bases and J by 4 bases, with 8 bases between. The CDR3 DNA reads TGCGCCAGCAGCTCGACAGGTTACAATGAGCAGTTCTTC. It translates to CASSSTGYNEQFF.

The V gene is TRBV10-2, the J gene TRBJ1-5; 7 nucleotides agree with TRBD1. V lost 6 bases to trimming and J lost 2 bases; unmatched junction nucleotides: 4. Germline V lookup: CDR1 WSHSY, CDR2 SAAADI. The CDR3 spans 14 residues. As DNA, the CDR3 is TGCGCCAGCAGACTCGGACAGGGCAATCAGCCCCAGCATTTT. It encodes CASRLGQGNQPQHF.

This clone was counted only a few times. The chain employs TRBV11-2 and TRBJ2-2; D is uncertain. The CDR3 is made up of 14 amino acids. Between the trimmed V and J ends, which lost 4 bases and 4 bases, there was a span of 10 bases. CDR1 SGHAT and CDR2 FQNNGV come from the germline V gene. The CDR3 region is CASSSRPRTGELFF. The CDR3 DNA sequence: TGTGCCAGCAGCTCGAGGCCGCGCACCGGGGAGCTGTTTTTT.

The rearrangement uses TRBV19 and TRBJ2-1, with D unresolved. Trimming shortened V by 5 bases and J by 8 bases, and 10 bases separated the two germline ends. CDR1 is LNHDA and CDR2 is SQIVND in the germline V gene (reference sequence). The length of the CDR3 is 12 residues. The CDR3 sequence is CASSPQADEQFF. For the CDR3, the DNA is TGTGCCAGTAGTCCCCAGGCCGATGAGCAGTTCTTC.

The rearrangement joins TRBV7-9 to TRBJ1-1; a possible D gene is TRBD1 (5 bases). Germline V gene lookup returns CDR1 SEHNR and CDR2 FQNEAQ (reference sequence). The CDR3 is 14 amino acids. Deletions cut 5 bases from V and 1 base from J, with 11 bases between. The CDR3 DNA is TGTGCCAGCAGCCATGCAGACAGGAACACTGAAGCTTTCTTT. As protein: CASSHADRNTEAFF.

The J gene is TRBJ1-1, the V gene TRBV28; 7 positions agree with TRBD1. This CDR3 has 14 residues. Germline lookup yields CDR1 MDHEN and CDR2 SYDVKM. With V trimmed by 6 bases and J by 4 bases, 8 bases remained unmatched. The CDR3 here is CASSLQGGGTEAFF. CDR3 in DNA: TGTGCCAGCAGCCTCCAGGGGGGAGGCACTGAAGCTTTCTTT.

This clone was picked up one time. This rearrangement joins TRBV11-2 to TRBJ2-1; 8 nucleotides line up with TRBD2. Trimming at V came to 1 base and at J to 9 bases, leaving 11 bases not matched to a gene. Germline V gene data show CDR1 as SGHAT and CDR2 as FQNNGV. CDR3 length: 16 residues. The CDR3 here is CASSLVPGGALVEQFF. DNA of the CDR3: TGTGCCAGCAGCTTAGTTCCCGGGGGGGCCTTGGTTGAGCAGTTCTTC. Looking up the rest from reference TRBV11-2 and TRBJ2-1 gives the full variable domain: EAGVAQSPRYKIIEKRQSVAFWCNPISGHATLYWYQQILGQGPKLLIQFQNNGVVDDSQLPKDRFSAERLKGVDSTLKIQPAKLEDSAVYLCASSLVPGGALVEQFFGPGTRLTVL.

The V and J genes are TRBV10-3 and TRBJ2-3; 8 nucleotides line up with TRBD2. J gave up 5 bases and V 5 bases, and 6 bases lay outside the gene matches. From germline, CDR1 is ENHRY and CDR2 SYGVKD. This CDR3 region has 14 residues. CDR3: CAISSGGARDTQYF. Here the CDR3 DNA reads TGTGCCATCAGTTCCGGGGGGGCCAGAGATACGCAGTATTTT.

The chain combines TRBV13 with TRBJ1-2, with 7 bases aligning to TRBD1. The CDR3 sequence is 15 residues long. Trimming at V came to 4 bases and at J to 0 bases, leaving 5 bases not matched to a gene. The germline gives CDR1 PRHDT, CDR2 FYEKMQ (reference sequence). CDR3 protein: CASSSDREANYGYTF. The CDR3 coding sequence is TGTGCCAGCAGCTCAGACAGGGAAGCTAACTATGGCTACACCTTC.

V is TRBV10-2 and J is TRBJ2-2; TRBD1 aligns across 8 bases. Germline loops: CDR1 WSHSY, CDR2 SAAADI. Trimming at V came to 8 bases and at J to 6 bases, leaving 5 bases not matched to a gene. CDR3 length: 13 residues. Written as DNA, the CDR3 is TGCGCCAGCGGACAGGGCATGGCCGGGGAGCTGTTTTTT. Protein sequence: CASGQGMAGELFF.

This chain links TRBV19 with TRBJ1-6; maybe TRBD1 (6 bases). CDR1 is LNHDA, CDR2 SQIVND, per germline (reference sequence). This CDR3 is built from 14 residues. V lost 6 bases and J lost 7, with 13 bases in between. CDR3 DNA: TGTGCCAGTAGCTGGGACATTCTGAATTCACCCCTCCACTTT. This sequence encodes CASSWDILNSPLHF.

This CDR3 reads CASKRGALASEQYF. For the CDR3, the DNA is TGTGCCAGTAAAAGGGGCGCTTTAGCAAGCGAGCAGTACTTC. The chain couples TRBV19 to TRBJ2-7; possibly TRBD1 for D (5 bases). The CDR3 runs to 14 residues. V shed 7 bases and J shed 6 bases, with 19 bases lying between them. Germline V gene sequence: CDR1 LNHDA, CDR2 SQIVND (reference sequence).

As to this clone: One end of the junction is discordant with germline, which a read error may explain. The chain is built from TRBV7-2 and TRBJ1-2; D unresolved. This CDR3 has 12 residues. The germline V gene encodes CDR1 SGHTA and CDR2 FQGNSA. CDR3 sequence: CASTRGGYGYTF. The DNA of the CDR3 is TGTGCTAGCACCCGGGGAGGCTATGGCTACACCTTC.

The chain employs TRBV5-1 and TRBJ2-2; D gene uncertain. The V end was cut by 5 bases, the J end by 0 bases, with 8 bases between. CDR3 length: 14 amino acids. The germline gives CDR1 SGHRS, CDR2 YFSETQ. CDR3 sequence: CASRPETNTGELFF. In nucleotides, the CDR3 is TGCGCCAGCAGACCGGAGACGAACACCGGGGAGCTGTTTTTT.

The chain combines TRBV12-2 with TRBJ1-1. TRBV12-2 is a pseudogene locus. The CDR3 runs to 17 residues. This chain's CDR3 is CASRLASSAGRHTEAFF. In nucleotides, the CDR3 is TGTGCAAGTCGCTTAGCGAGTTCGGCGGGTCGGCACACTGAAGCTTTCTTT.

V usage is TRBV6-5 and J usage is TRBJ2-3, with 9 bases that match TRBD1. Germline-derived CDR1 and CDR2 are MNHEY and SVGAGI. The CDR3 runs 13 residues. V gave up 8 bases and J gave up 6 bases; unmatched junction bases: 6. The CDR3 protein is CASGQGFWDTQYF. CDR3 nucleotide sequence: TGTGCCAGCGGACAGGGGTTCTGGGATACGCAGTATTTT.

This chain uses TRBV15 with TRBJ1-5; TRBD1 aligns across 9 bases. Trimming cost V 2 bases and J 5 bases; bases outside gene matches: 4. The CDR3 is 15 residues long. Germline V CDR1 and CDR2: LNHNV, YYDKDF (reference sequence). Here the CDR3 DNA reads TGTGCCACCAGCAGAAAGGGACAGGGTCATCAGCCCCAGCATTTT. This encodes CATSRKGQGHQPQHF.

The chain employs TRBV7-9 and TRBJ1-6; no clear D gene. Trimming stripped 1 base from V and 9 bases from J, with 13 bases between. CDR1 is SEHNR, CDR2 FQNEAQ, per germline (reference sequence). The CDR3 consists of 15 residues. CDR3 DNA: TGTGCCAGCAGCTTAGGGCAGAACATTGGTTCACCCCTCCACTTT. This gives the protein CASSLGQNIGSPLHF. The whole variable domain, remainder taken from reference TRBV7-9 and TRBJ1-6, is DTGVSQNPRHKITKRGQNVTFRCDPISEHNRLYWYRQTLGQGPEFLTYFQNEAQLEKSRLLSDRFSAERPKGSFSTLEIQRTEQGDSAMYLCASSLGQNIGSPLHFGNGTRLTVT.